This T cell receptor (beta chain) originates from a study of shared clonotypes between healthy human individuals. Trimming pared 1 base from V and 0 bases from J, leaving 6 bases between. Germline V lookup: CDR1 MGHRA, CDR2 YSYEKL. The CDR3 totals 14 residues. This clone was found once. The data were produced by immunoSEQ multiplex PCR, yet TCRdb's version contains in-frame clones alone and is incomplete. Of some 1,600,000 clones listed, approximately 98% were seen once; the top ten hold around 0.47%. The chain joins TRBV4-1 to TRBJ1-2; D is unresolved. The TCR originated in a man aged 25 to 40 in good health. The sequencing input was naive CD4+ T cells sorted from blood. Subset of the sample: CD45RA+ positively selected. The CDR3 reads CASSQGVANYGYTF. CDR3 coding DNA: TGCGCCAGCAGCCAAGGCGTAGCTAACTATGGCTACACCTTC.